The rows below give T cell receptor beta chains drawn from one sample of a study of T cell repertoires in cytomegalovirus infection. Their antigens are not known. Via MiXCR, TCRdb re-called the reads, giving one row per CDR3 protein. Of fewer than 30,000 distinct CDR3 sequences in the sample, approximately 22% were seen once. The sequenced sample was CD8+ T cells from cultured PBMCs, obtained from culture after CMV antigen stimulation. Receptors originate from a human donor in good health (CMV status not recorded). Some clones in this sample may be carry-over from other donors' samples. CDR3s include the opening cysteine and the closing phenylalanine or tryptophan. The order of the fields is J gene, clone size, V gene, D gene, CDR3 DNA, CDR3 protein. D genes are given only for firm matches. Clone sizes are given selectively: once, few, many, or a class where the clone is expanded.

TRBJ2-7 many TRBV12-3/TRBV12-4 TRBD1 TGTGCCAGCAGCTTGACAGGGAACGAGCAGTACTTC CASSLTGNEQYF
TRBJ2-7 NA TRBV4-1 NA TGCGCCAGCAGCCAAGTATTCAGTGGCGAGCAGTACTTC CASSQVFSGEQYF
TRBJ1-1 many TRBV5-8 NA TGTGCCAGCAAACCCAGATGGGGTACAACAGGAATAGAAACGAACACTGAAGCTTTCTTT CASKPRWGTTGIETNTEAFF
TRBJ2-1 NA TRBV28 TRBD1 TGCGCCAGCAGAACCCAGGACAGGACCATGTTGGATGAGCAGTTCTTC CASRTQDRTMLDEQFF
TRBJ2-5 many TRBV12-5 NA TGTGCTAGTGCCTCCGTTGACGGTCTGGAGACCCAGTACTTC CASASVDGLETQYF
TRBJ2-2 NA TRBV6-2/TRBV6-3 TRBD1 TGTGCCAGCAGCCCCGGACAGGGGGCAGCCGGGGAGCTGTTTTTT CASSPGQGAAGELFF
TRBJ2-5 NA TRBV15 NA TGTGCCACCAGCTCCCGGGCAGAACAAGAGACCCAGTACTTC CATSSRAEQETQYF
TRBJ1-3 few TRBV20-1 NA TGCAGTGCTAGAGGACTGCAGGGGCCTACCAGAAACACCATATATTTT CSARGLQGPTRNTIYF
TRBJ2-2 few TRBV7-3 TRBD1 TGTGCCAGCAGCCGAGGACAGGGTCGTATGAACACCGGGGAGCTGTTTTTT CASSRGQGRMNTGELFF
TRBJ1-4 NA TRBV3-1 NA TGTGCCAGCAGCCAACAACCTAATGAAAAACTGTTTTTT CASSQQPNEKLFF
TRBJ2-7 many TRBV6-1 TRBD1 TGTGCCAGCACGGTGGGGGACAGCTACGAGCAGTACTTC CASTVGDSYEQYF
TRBJ2-3 many TRBV7-9 NA TGTGCCAGCAGCCTGGTCCCGCAGGGAGATACGCAGTATTTT CASSLVPQGDTQYF
TRBJ1-5 NA TRBV19 NA TGTGCCAGTAGTATAGTCTCGGGTCCGTATAGCAATCAGCCCCAGCATTTT CASSIVSGPYSNQPQHF
TRBJ2-7 NA TRBV3-1 NA TGTGCCAGCAGCCCAAGATACGGCCGTCTCGCCTACGAGCAGTACTTC CASSPRYGRLAYEQYF
TRBJ2-2 once TRBV5-8 NA TGTGCCAGCAGCCGACATCCCGGGGAGCTGTTTTTT CASSRHPGELFF
TRBJ1-1 NA TRBV28 TRBD1 TGTGCCAGCAGTGGGAGGGAGACAGGGAAGTCTTTCTTT CASSGRETGKSFF